This T cell receptor (beta chain) is drawn from a study of shared clonotypes between healthy human individuals. Note on this clone: Antigen: not known.

Sequenced by immunoSEQ multiplex PCR; TCRdb stores in-frame clones only, minus some. The sample includes 1.6 million or so clones, roughly 96% seen only once; the top ten take over 1%. V lost 4 bases to trimming and J lost 10 bases; unmatched junction nucleotides: 12. Germline CDR1 SGHRS, CDR2 YFSETQ. This CDR3 contains 15 residues. Study findings and constraints: Only a few donors were included, so the genetic and exposure-history diversity represented was limited. Unshared clonotypes carried lower generation probabilities than those common to all four donors.

The study drew its donors from healthy HIV-negative adults without recent acute infections or vaccinations. Researchers partitioned CD4+ cells into CD45RA+ naive and CD45RA-negative memory subsets. The sequencing sample was made of naive CD4+ T cells sorted from blood. Stated subset: CD45RA+ positively selected. This sequence joins TRBV5-1 and TRBJ2-1; the match to TRBD1 covers 9 bases. The clonotype was recovered from a young man in good health. This CDR3 is CASSDLTGGPPEQFF. CDR3 DNA sequence: TGCGCCAGCAGCGACCTGACAGGGGGACCCCCCGAGCAGTTCTTC. The entire variable domain, with the rest obtained from reference TRBV5-1 and TRBJ2-1, is as follows: KAGVTQTPRYLIKTRGQQVTLSCSPISGHRSVSWYQQTPGQGLQFLFEYFSETQRNKGNFPGRFSGRQFSNSRSEMNVSTLELGDSALYLCASSDLTGGPPEQFFGPGTRLTVL.